These 18 T cell receptor beta chains were all obtained from the same sample, sequenced in a study of vaccination and CD4 T cells after COVID-19. CD4+ T cells that had been cultured provided DNA sequenced with the Oncomine TCR Beta short-read assay. TCRdb recomputed calls from the PCR reads with MiXCR, one row per CDR3 protein. The sample yields fewer than 20,000 distinct CDR3 sequences, 50% seen once. Their specific antigens are unknown. Treatment defined: approximately nine-day PBMC culture with coronavirus spike peptide pools or control peptides (ViraFEST assay). The sample was CD4+ T cells from blood, cultured in vitro. The source is a human donor who had recovered from COVID-19.

This sequence joins TRBV6-1 and TRBJ1-1; D is possibly TRBD1 (6 bases). Germline CDR1 is MNHNS and CDR2 is SASEGT. The V gene lost 6 bases and the J gene lost 5 bases, with 16 bases spanning the gap. The CDR3 has 14 amino acids. CDR3 sequence (DNA): TGTGCCAGCAGACCTGACAGGAAGTCAACTGAAGCTTTCTTT. Its protein is CASRPDRKSTEAFF.

V and J are TRBV11-3 and TRBJ1-1; 7 bases are a match to TRBD1. V gave up 4 bases and J gave up 0 bases; unmatched junction bases: 2. This CDR3 is 14 amino acids long. Germline V gene lookup returns CDR1 SGHNT and CDR2 YENEEA. Here the CDR3 reads CASSSGQVNTEAFF. CDR3 nucleotides: TGTGCCAGCAGCTCCGGACAGGTGAACACTGAAGCTTTCTTT.

The rearrangement joins TRBV7-2 to TRBJ1-2, with a weak D call TRBD1 (6 bases). Germline V lookup: CDR1 SGHTA, CDR2 FQGNSA. Trimming took off 3 bases at V and 7 bases at J, with 12 bases between the two ends. The CDR3 consists of 13 residues. The CDR3 here is CASSFTGTAGYTF. The CDR3 region has the DNA TGTGCCAGCAGCTTCACAGGGACCGCTGGCTACACCTTC.

The V and J genes are TRBV7-9 and TRBJ1-1, with D unresolved. There are 12 residues in the CDR3. Trimming took off 3 bases at V and 2 bases at J, with 4 bases between the two ends. Per the germline V gene, CDR1 is SEHNR and CDR2 is FQNEAQ (reference sequence). This chain's CDR3 is CASSFSNTEAFF. The CDR3 DNA follows: TGTGCCAGCAGCTTCAGCAACACTGAAGCTTTCTTT.

The sample holds one count of this clonotype. The chain uses TRBV11-3 and TRBJ2-2; possible D gene TRBD1, 6 bases. The ends were cut back, 6 bases at V and 7 bases at J, with 12 bases in the middle. This CDR3 has 13 residues. CDR1 is SGHNT, CDR2 YENEEA, per germline. As DNA, the CDR3 is TGTGCCAGCAGTTCCAGGGGTCTCGGGGAGCTGTTTTTT. It encodes CASSSRGLGELFF.

This clonotype was detected only a few times. The genes are TRBV4-2 and TRBJ1-2; D may be TRBD1 (6 bases). Germline-derived CDR1 and CDR2 are LGHNA and YNFKEQ. Trimming cost V 0 bases and J 7 bases, with 9 bases left between them. This CDR3 is built from 13 residues. CDR3 residues: CASSQDQGLGYTF. CDR3 bases: TGTGCCAGCAGCCAAGATCAGGGGCTTGGCTACACCTTC.

This clonotype was detected a few times. Here the CDR3 reads CASSLPREESGYTF. In nucleotides, the CDR3 is TGTGCCAGCAGCTTGCCCAGGGAGGAGAGTGGCTACACCTTC. The chain joins TRBV5-4 to TRBJ1-2; tentative D call: TRBD1 (5 bases). CDR1 SGHNT and CDR2 YYREEE come from the germline V gene (reference sequence). V shed 1 base and J shed 7 bases, with 14 bases lying between them. The CDR3 loop spans 14 amino acids.

Only a few counts were recorded for this clonotype. The genes are TRBV12-3 or TRBV12-4 and TRBJ1-2; the D gene is possibly TRBD1 (6 bases). Trimming removed 4 bases from V and 3 bases from J, with 9 bases in between. The CDR3 runs 13 residues. CDR3: CASSSNRDYGYTF. The CDR3 nucleotides read TGTGCCAGCAGTTCTAACAGGGACTATGGCTACACCTTC.

This clonotype was observed a handful of times. This chain connects TRBV20-1 to TRBJ1-2, with D possibly matching TRBD1 (6 bases). Per the germline V gene, CDR1 is DFQATT and CDR2 is SNEGSKA (reference sequence). Trimming removed 3 bases from V and 4 bases from J, with 15 bases in between. The CDR3 is 14 amino acids. CDR3: CSASPEDRGYGYTF. CDR3 in DNA: TGCAGTGCTAGCCCCGAGGACAGAGGCTATGGCTACACCTTC.

This chain joins TRBV7-2 and TRBJ2-7, with unresolved D. The CDR3 is 14 amino acids. The ends were cut back, 2 bases at V and 11 bases at J, with 19 bases in the middle. The V gene's germline CDR1 is SGHTA and CDR2 FQGNSA. The CDR3 DNA sequence: TGTGCCAGCAGCTTATTAGGAGTCGAAACGGGCAAGTACTTC. Protein product: CASSLLGVETGKYF.

This clonotype was counted only a few times. CDR3 nucleotide sequence: TGTGCCAGTAGACCCAACCCAGCGGACTCGTATGGCTACACCTTC. Residues: CASRPNPADSYGYTF. V is TRBV19 and J is TRBJ1-2; no definite D call. This CDR3 comprises 15 residues. Trimming shortened V by 6 bases and J by 5 bases, and 19 bases separated the two germline ends. Germline-derived CDR1 and CDR2 are LNHDA and SQIVND (reference sequence).

The V and J genes are TRBV7-6 and TRBJ2-5; a possible D gene is TRBD2 (6 bases). V was clipped by 4 bases and J by 4 bases, with 22 bases between them. This CDR3 spans 17 amino acids. From germline, CDR1 is SGHVS and CDR2 FNYEAQ. The CDR3 DNA sequence: TGTGCCAGCAGCTGGGAACGTTTTCCCACCGGGGGAGAGACCCAGTACTTC. It yields the protein CASSWERFPTGGETQYF.

The V call is TRBV10-3, the J call TRBJ1-1; D gene unclear. Per germline, CDR1 ENHRY and CDR2 SYGVKD. Trimming stripped 10 bases from V and 0 bases from J, with 12 bases between. The CDR3 runs 13 residues. DNA of the CDR3: TGTGCCACCGGAGGACTCTTGAACACTGAAGCTTTCTTT. As protein: CATGGLLNTEAFF.

The genes are TRBV6-1 and TRBJ2-5; D unresolved. The CDR3 spans 12 residues. Per the germline V gene, CDR1 is MNHNS and CDR2 is SASEGT. V was pared by 6 bases and J by 5 bases, with 10 bases between. CDR3 sequence: CASRTLGETQYF. CDR3 bases: TGTGCCAGCAGAACGTTAGGGGAGACCCAGTACTTC.

The V call is TRBV2, the J call TRBJ2-1; 10 bases agree with TRBD2. V shed 6 bases and J 9 bases; nucleotides not matched to a gene: 17. CDR1 is SNHLY and CDR2 is FYNNEI in the germline V gene. The CDR3 has 17 residues. CDR3 bases: TGTGCCAGCAGACAAATTGTGGGTCTAGCGGGAGTCCTTGAGCAGTTCTTC. It specifies CASRQIVGLAGVLEQFF.

V is TRBV20-1 and J is TRBJ2-1, with D possibly being TRBD1 (5 bases). The V gene lost 3 bases and the J gene lost 4 bases, with 10 bases spanning the gap. The CDR3 is 13 residues long. Germline assignment: CDR1 DFQATT and CDR2 SNEGSKA (reference sequence). The CDR3 DNA reads TGCAGTGCTAGTGAAGGGGTGTACAATGAGCAGTTCTTC. This codes for CSASEGVYNEQFF.

The genes are TRBV18 and TRBJ1-2; D remains ambiguous. Germline V CDR1 and CDR2: KGHSH, LQKENI. There are 14 residues in the CDR3. V was trimmed by 2 bases and J by 4 bases, leaving 11 bases between them. CDR3 sequence reads: CASSPKSEAYGYTF. As DNA, the CDR3 is TGTGCCAGCTCACCAAAGTCAGAAGCCTATGGCTACACCTTC.

This chain joins TRBV10-3 and TRBJ1-2; D call uncertain. This CDR3 has 14 residues. Trimming cost V 6 bases and J 6 bases, with 17 bases left between them. The germline V gene has CDR1 ENHRY and CDR2 SYGVKD. The CDR3 sequence is CAIRRTTMHHGYTF. CDR3 in DNA: TGTGCCATCAGGAGGACGACGATGCACCATGGCTACACCTTC.